Below are 28 T cell receptor beta chains sequenced from a single sample in a study of vaccination and CD4 T cells after COVID-19. Indicated treatment: approximately 11-day PBMC culture with coronavirus spike peptide pools or control peptides (ViraFEST assay). At the Johns Hopkins FTIC core, DNA taken from cultured CD4+ T cells was sequenced by way of the Oncomine TCR Beta short-read assay. TCRdb independently ran MiXCR on the PCR reads; one entry per CDR3 protein. The sample includes approximately 5,800 distinct CDR3 sequences, roughly two thirds of them seen just once. No antigens are known for them. Sequencing used CD4+ T cells from blood, cultured in vitro. The receptors were sampled from a human donor who had recovered from COVID-19.

CDR3 sequence reads: CASVRGGRETQYF. CDR3 nucleotide sequence: TGTGCCAGTGTACGGGGGGGGCGGGAGACCCAGTACTTC. The J gene is TRBJ2-5, the V gene TRBV25-1; 8 positions match TRBD2. In germline, CDR1 is MGHDK, CDR2 SYGVNS. CDR3 length equals 13 residues. V shed 9 bases and J 5 bases; nucleotides not matched to a gene: 8.

J is TRBJ2-7 and V is TRBV7-9; tentatively, D is TRBD1 or TRBD2 (5 bases each). Germline V lookup: CDR1 SEHNR, CDR2 FQNEAQ (reference sequence). The ends were cut back, 3 bases at V and 3 bases at J, with 12 bases in the middle. The CDR3 extends over 14 amino acids. The CDR3 DNA reads TGTGCCAGCAGCTTCCGGGACGCAGGCTACGAGCAGTACTTC. As protein: CASSFRDAGYEQYF.

This chain uses TRBV6-1 with TRBJ1-2; D possibly corresponds to TRBD1 (5 bases). The CDR3 consists of 17 residues. V was pared by 3 bases and J by 4 bases, with 21 bases between. Germline V gene lookup returns CDR1 MNHNS and CDR2 SASEGT. CDR3 sequence reads: CASSDRGRAGWLYGYTF. The CDR3, as DNA: TGTGCCAGCAGTGATCGGGGCCGAGCAGGATGGCTCTATGGCTACACCTTC.

The rearrangement joins TRBV7-2 to TRBJ2-7; no clear D. V gave up 1 base and J gave up 6 bases, with 13 bases separating them. Germline loops: CDR1 SGHTA, CDR2 FQGNSA. This CDR3 has 14 residues. CDR3 coding DNA: TGTGCCAGCAGCTTAGGATCTGGGTATGCCGAGCAGTACTTC. Protein sequence: CASSLGSGYAEQYF.

The chain recombines TRBV15 with TRBJ1-3, with D unresolved. V was pared by 0 bases and J by 6 bases, with 9 bases between. This CDR3 contains 14 residues. Looked up from germline, CDR1 is LNHNV and CDR2 is YYDKDF (reference sequence). CDR3 sequence reads: CATSRDKWENTIYF. CDR3 nucleotide sequence: TGTGCCACCAGCAGAGATAAGTGGGAAAACACCATATATTTT. Complete variable domain (other parts from reference TRBV15 and TRBJ1-3): DAMVIQNPRYQVTQFGKPVTLSCSQTLNHNVMYWYQQKSSQAPKLLFHYYDKDFNNEADTPDNFQSRRPNTSFCFLDIRSPGLGDTAMYLCATSRDKWENTIYFGEGSWLTVV.

This clonotype was detected once. The rearrangement links TRBV6-5 to TRBJ1-6; D is undetermined. The CDR3 is 13 amino acids. Germline V lookup: CDR1 MNHEY, CDR2 SVGAGI. Trimming removed 2 bases at V and 7 bases at J, with 6 bases between. CDR3 coding DNA: TGTGCCAGCAGTTACGGGGAGAATTCACCCCTCCACTTT. Amino acids: CASSYGENSPLHF.

By sample share, this clonotype is large. This chain links TRBV5-4 with TRBJ1-2; tentative D call: TRBD1 (6 bases). The CDR3 consists of 14 residues. Between the trimmed V and J ends, which lost 2 bases and 8 bases, there was a span of 16 bases. CDR1 is SGHNT, CDR2 YYREEE, per germline (reference sequence). The CDR3 nucleotides are TGTGCCAGCAGCTTACAGGGCCCAGCGGGGGGCTACACCTTC. This gives the protein CASSLQGPAGGYTF.

The rearrangement joins TRBV11-3 to TRBJ2-1, with 8 bases identical to TRBD2. Germline V CDR1 and CDR2: SGHNT, YENEEA. V gave up 2 bases and J gave up 9 bases; unmatched junction bases: 6. This CDR3 region has 14 residues. CDR3 in DNA: TGTGCCAGCAGCTTAAGGACCCGGGAGGGTGAGCAGTTCTTC. Protein sequence: CASSLRTREGEQFF.

This clonotype was counted between two and nine times. The rearrangement joins TRBV27 to TRBJ1-6; D gene ambiguous. V was clipped by 11 bases and J by 1 base, with 9 bases between them. The length of the CDR3 is 13 residues. The V gene's germline CDR1 is MNHEY and CDR2 SMNVEV (reference sequence). The CDR3 loop is CAARGSYNSPLHF. As DNA, the CDR3 is TGTGCCGCCCGCGGATCCTATAATTCACCCCTCCACTTT.

This clonotype was counted only a few times. This chain connects TRBV28 to TRBJ1-1; TRBD1 matches at 7 bases. The CDR3 extends over 13 amino acids. The ends lost 6 bases at V and 9 bases at J; junction bases unmatched: 10. The germline V gene has CDR1 MDHEN and CDR2 SYDVKM. The CDR3 protein is CASSSTRTGKAFF. The CDR3 bases are TGTGCCAGCAGCTCAACTCGGACAGGTAAAGCTTTCTTT.

The chain uses TRBV10-3 and TRBJ1-2, with unresolved D. Trimming stripped 2 bases from V and 6 bases from J, with 13 bases between. This CDR3 contains 14 residues. Looked up from germline, CDR1 is ENHRY and CDR2 is SYGVKD. This CDR3 reads CAISEGEKKDGYTF. The CDR3 DNA follows: TGTGCCATCAGTGAGGGCGAGAAGAAGGATGGCTACACCTTC.

The chain carries TRBV20-1 and TRBJ1-2, with D possibly matching TRBD1 (6 bases). Trimming pared 6 bases from V and 7 bases from J, leaving 18 bases between. This CDR3 spans 13 amino acids. Germline V gene data show CDR1 as DFQATT and CDR2 as SNEGSKA (reference sequence). The CDR3 sequence is CSALVGGQIGYTF. The DNA of the CDR3 is TGCAGTGCCCTGGTCGGGGGGCAGATTGGCTACACCTTC.

V gene TRBV24-1 combines with J gene TRBJ1-2; D is unclear. The CDR3 extends over 13 amino acids. CDR1 and CDR2 from the germline V gene are KGHDR and SFDVKD. The germline V and J ends were trimmed by 6 bases and 0 bases, with 7 bases remaining between them. The DNA of the CDR3 is TGTGCCACCAGTTATGGAGCTAACTATGGCTACACCTTC. This sequence encodes CATSYGANYGYTF.

The CDR3: CASSLEPGNTEAFF. The CDR3, as DNA: TGTGCCAGCAGCTTGGAACCGGGAAACACTGAAGCTTTCTTT. The chain couples TRBV5-4 to TRBJ1-1; D uncertain. The V gene's germline CDR1 is SGHNT and CDR2 YYREEE (reference sequence). V dropped 0 bases and J dropped 2 bases, with 8 bases sitting between them. The CDR3 contains 14 residues. Looking up the rest from reference TRBV5-4 and TRBJ1-1 gives the full variable domain: ETGVTQSPTHLIKTRGQQVTLRCSSQSGHNTVSWYQQALGQGPQFIFQYYREEENGRGNFPPRFSGLQFPNYSSELNVNALELDDSALYLCASSLEPGNTEAFFGQGTRLTVV.

The chain employs TRBV7-2 and TRBJ1-5; tentatively, D is TRBD1 (6 bases). The CDR3 is 15 amino acids. V lost 5 bases and J lost 0, with 11 bases in between. CDR1 and CDR2 (germline): SGHTA, FQGNSA. The CDR3 sequence: CASSLLGGSNQPQHF. In DNA, the CDR3 is TGTGCCAGCAGCCTTTTAGGGGGTAGCAATCAGCCCCAGCATTTT.

This chain joins TRBV24-1 and TRBJ1-2; no definite D call. The germline CDR1 and CDR2 sequences are KGHDR and SFDVKD. V lost 7 bases and J lost 1, with 9 bases in between. The CDR3 extends over 13 amino acids. The CDR3 here is CATSQGVNYGYTF. Written as DNA, the CDR3 is TGTGCCACCAGCCAAGGAGTTAACTATGGCTACACCTTC.

CDR3 in DNA: TGCAGTGGGGGCCAGGGGGGCACAGATACGCAGTATTTT. This codes for CSGGQGGTDTQYF. The chain recombines TRBV20-1 with TRBJ2-3; 7 bases align to TRBD1. Losses at the gene ends were 7 bases for V and 1 base for J; bases not matched to a gene: 5. Per the germline V gene, CDR1 is DFQATT and CDR2 is SNEGSKA (reference sequence). This CDR3 region has 13 residues.

This clonotype was detected only a few times. The chain couples TRBV6-2 or TRBV6-3 to TRBJ1-2; weak D call: TRBD1 (5 bases). This CDR3 spans 14 amino acids. Germline assignment: CDR1 MNHEY and CDR2 SVGEGT. V shed 5 bases and J shed 3 bases, with 13 bases lying between them. The CDR3: CASSIFREDYGYTF. The DNA for the CDR3 is TGTGCCAGCAGTATATTCAGGGAGGACTATGGCTACACCTTC.

The chain recombines TRBV6-4 with TRBJ2-1; the D gene is possibly TRBD2 (6 bases). The CDR3 contains 16 residues. CDR1 is MRHNA, CDR2 SNTAGT, per germline. Between the trimmed V and J ends, which lost 7 bases and 4 bases, there was a span of 20 bases. The CDR3 spells CASKVDASAHYNEQFF. CDR3 nucleotide sequence: TGTGCCAGCAAGGTGGACGCTAGCGCCCATTACAATGAGCAGTTCTTC.

The gene calls are TRBV6-2 or TRBV6-3 and TRBJ2-7; D not certain. Deletions cut 7 bases from V and 3 bases from J, with 16 bases between. This CDR3 spans 14 amino acids. Per germline, CDR1 MNHEY and CDR2 SVGEGT. CDR3 sequence reads: CASKSVTQSYEQYF. The CDR3 nucleotides are TGTGCCAGCAAGAGCGTAACCCAAAGCTACGAGCAGTACTTC.

This chain links TRBV7-9 with TRBJ2-7; 8 bases agree with TRBD2. The trim removed 6 bases at V and 4 bases at J, leaving 8 bases unmatched. CDR3 length: 14 amino acids. The V gene's germline CDR1 is SEHNR and CDR2 FQNEAQ (reference sequence). The CDR3 DNA follows: TGTGCCAGCAGTCATCCGGGACTAGGTTACGAGCAGTACTTC. Protein sequence: CASSHPGLGYEQYF.

The chain uses TRBV5-8 and TRBJ1-5; 8 bases match TRBD1. CDR1 is SGHTS and CDR2 is YDEGEE in the germline V gene. The CDR3 spans 17 residues. The V segment lost 0 bases and the J segment 3 bases; nucleotides outside the gene matches: 8. For the CDR3, the DNA is TGTGCCAGCAGCTTGGTCCGGGACAGGCCCCCCAATCAGCCCCAGCATTTT. It is translated as CASSLVRDRPPNQPQHF.

The J gene is TRBJ2-7, the V gene TRBV7-9; 10 bases line up with TRBD2. J was trimmed by 2 bases and V by 6 bases; bases with no gene match: 7. This CDR3 spans 15 amino acids. Germline CDR1 reads SEHNR; CDR2 reads FQNEAQ (reference sequence). CDR3 sequence: CASSSWTSGAYEQYF. In DNA form, the CDR3 reads TGTGCCAGCAGTTCATGGACTAGCGGAGCCTACGAGCAGTACTTC.

This clonotype was seen a single time. This chain joins TRBV25-1 and TRBJ2-5; D tentatively reads TRBD1 or TRBD2 (5 bases each). V was trimmed by 4 bases and J by 0 bases, leaving 12 bases between them. The CDR3 has 15 residues. CDR1 and CDR2 from the germline V gene are MGHDK and SYGVNS. CDR3 amino acids: CASSAGPQHQETQYF. The DNA for the CDR3 is TGTGCCAGCAGTGCGGGACCCCAGCACCAAGAGACCCAGTACTTC.

The J gene is TRBJ1-4, the V gene TRBV28; the D gene is possibly TRBD1 (5 bases). The V end was cut by 7 bases, the J end by 2 bases, with 17 bases between. This CDR3 region has 16 residues. Germline V CDR1 and CDR2: MDHEN, SYDVKM. CDR3 DNA: TGTGCCAGCACTCTCTCGAGGGGATTCACTAATGAAAAACTGTTTTTT. Translating gives CASTLSRGFTNEKLFF.

This clonotype has more than one count but fewer than ten. The chain couples TRBV6-1 to TRBJ1-6; D unclear. The V end was cut by 7 bases, the J end by 8 bases, with 12 bases between. The CDR3 contains 13 residues. Looked up from germline, CDR1 is MNHNS and CDR2 is SASEGT. The DNA for the CDR3 is TGTGCCAGCAAGGCCAGGCGGGATTCACCCCTCCACTTT. Translating it yields CASKARRDSPLHF.

The chain joins TRBV19 to TRBJ2-6, with unresolved D. Germline-derived CDR1 and CDR2 are LNHDA and SQIVND (reference sequence). The CDR3 covers 17 residues. V was trimmed by 7 bases and J by 0 bases, leaving 16 bases between them. The CDR3 is CASTTSRRSSGANVLTF. Here the CDR3 DNA reads TGTGCCAGTACCACATCCCGACGGAGCTCTGGGGCCAACGTCCTGACTTTC.

V and J are TRBV20-1 and TRBJ2-2; D gene uncertain. The germline V gene encodes CDR1 DFQATT and CDR2 SNEGSKA (reference sequence). The CDR3 consists of 15 residues. Trimming took 0 bases from V and 3 from J, leaving 11 bases between them. CDR3 nucleotides: TGCAGTGCTAGAGACCTTTTCGGTCACACCGGGGAGCTGTTTTTT. Translation: CSARDLFGHTGELFF.